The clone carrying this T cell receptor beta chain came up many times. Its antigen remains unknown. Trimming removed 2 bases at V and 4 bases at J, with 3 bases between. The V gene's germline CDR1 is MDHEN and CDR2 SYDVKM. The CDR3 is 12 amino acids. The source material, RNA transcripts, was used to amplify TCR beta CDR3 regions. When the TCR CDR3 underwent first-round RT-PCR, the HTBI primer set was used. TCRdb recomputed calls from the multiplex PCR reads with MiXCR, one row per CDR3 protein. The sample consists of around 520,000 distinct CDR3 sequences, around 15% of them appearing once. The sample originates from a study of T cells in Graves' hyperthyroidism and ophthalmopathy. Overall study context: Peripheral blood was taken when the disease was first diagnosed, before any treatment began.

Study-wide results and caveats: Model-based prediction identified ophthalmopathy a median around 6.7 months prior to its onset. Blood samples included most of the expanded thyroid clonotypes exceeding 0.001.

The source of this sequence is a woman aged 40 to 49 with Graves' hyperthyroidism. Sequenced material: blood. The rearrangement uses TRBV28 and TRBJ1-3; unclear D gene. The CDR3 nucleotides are TGTGCCAGCAGTTTACGAGGAAACACCATATATTTT. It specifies CASSLRGNTIYF.